Presented here are 8 T cell receptor beta chains from one specimen sequenced in a study of CD8 T cells in Susac syndrome. An input of about 0.5 to 1 ug of RNA was subjected to reverse transcription using random hexamers. Using its own MiXCR run on the immunoSEQ multiplex PCR reads, TCRdb lists one record per CDR3 protein. The profile shows roughly 160,000 distinct CDR3 sequences, about 96% of them singletons. Input material: CD4+ T cells from PBMCs. These TCRs come from a human donor with Susac syndrome.

This clonotype is a singleton in its sample. This chain links TRBV6-5 with TRBJ2-7; 9 bases align to TRBD1. Unmatched junction bases numbered 3, after V lost 2 bases and J lost 1 base. Germline CDR1 and CDR2: MNHEY and SVGAGI. The length of the CDR3 is 15 residues. The CDR3 nucleotides are TGTGCCAGCAGTTACGGGACAGGGATTTCCTACGAGCAGTACTTC. It is translated as CASSYGTGISYEQYF.

V is TRBV4-2 and J is TRBJ1-2; a possible D gene is TRBD1 (5 bases). CDR1 and CDR2 from the germline V gene are LGHNA and YNFKEQ. V dropped 1 base and J dropped 7 bases, with 16 bases sitting between them. The CDR3 runs 15 residues. In nucleotides, the CDR3 is TGTGCCAGCAGCCAAGTCCCGCTGGGGCTAGGTGGCTACACCTTC. It specifies CASSQVPLGLGGYTF.

The chain employs TRBV29-1 and TRBJ1-2; TRBD1 agrees at 7 bases. Germline V CDR1 and CDR2: SQVTM, ANQGSEA. The J segment lost 0 bases and the V segment lost 0 bases, leaving 10 bases of the junction unmatched. This CDR3 region has 17 residues. The CDR3 is CSVEDFGDSLPNYGYTF. CDR3 bases: TGCAGCGTTGAAGATTTCGGGGACAGCCTGCCTAACTATGGCTACACCTTC.

This sequence joins TRBV10-3 and TRBJ1-6, with a possible D match to TRBD1 (6 bases). The CDR3 spans 14 residues. Trimming took off 6 bases at V and 4 bases at J, with 10 bases between the two ends. Germline V gene data show CDR1 as ENHRY and CDR2 as SYGVKD. DNA of the CDR3: TGTGCCATCAGGACGGACAGTTATAATTCACCCCTCCACTTT. Translation: CAIRTDSYNSPLHF.

The V call is TRBV6-2 or TRBV6-3, the J call TRBJ2-7; D might be TRBD1 (6 bases). Germline CDR1 reads MNHEY; CDR2 reads SVGEGT. The ends were cut back, 4 bases at V and 12 bases at J, with 19 bases in the middle. CDR3 length: 13 amino acids. CDR3 residues: CASSSPPDRVRYV. The CDR3 DNA reads TGTGCCAGCAGTTCCCCCCCGGACAGAGTTCGGTACGTC.

V gene TRBV3-1 combines with J gene TRBJ2-1; D uncertain. Germline CDR1 reads LGHDT; CDR2 reads YNNKEL (reference sequence). V dropped 1 base and J dropped 8 bases, with 9 bases sitting between them. This CDR3 is 13 amino acids long. The DNA of the CDR3 is TGTGCCAGCAGCCAAGGGGTCGGCGATGAGCAGTTCTTC. This gives the protein CASSQGVGDEQFF.

The chain links TRBV4-3 to TRBJ2-2; TRBD1 is a possible D gene (6 bases). Germline V gives CDR1 LGHNA, CDR2 YSLEER. This CDR3 region has 20 residues. Between the trimmed V and J ends, which lost 1 base and 2 bases, there was a span of 23 bases. The CDR3 loop is CASSQVHLSRWTANTGELFF. For the CDR3, the DNA is TGCGCCAGCAGCCAAGTACATTTGTCCCGGTGGACAGCCAACACCGGGGAGCTGTTTTTT.

This chain joins TRBV18 and TRBJ2-7; D is uncertain. The CDR3 sequence is 13 residues long. CDR1 and CDR2 (germline): KGHSH, LQKENI. Trimming removed 3 bases at V and 3 bases at J, with 9 bases between. CDR3 bases: TGTGCCAGCTCACCCCAGGAAGGCTACGAGCAGTACTTC. Its protein product is CASSPQEGYEQYF.